A selection of T cell receptor beta chains follows, all from one sample in a study of shared clonotypes between healthy human individuals. The data were produced by immunoSEQ multiplex PCR, yet TCRdb's version contains in-frame clones alone and is incomplete. The data hold under 650,000 clones, with almost 97% observed a single time. The material sequenced was naive CD4+ T cells sorted from blood. The source of these receptors is a woman aged 25 to 45 in good health. Both conserved end residues are part of each CDR3. Fields, in order: J gene, V gene, clone size, CDR3 protein. Rows may omit the clone size; those that give it use once, few, many or a size class.

j_call: TRBJ1-1
v_call: TRBV28
clone_size: NA
cdr3_aa: CASGSVGFGRENTEAFF

j_call: TRBJ1-5
v_call: TRBV19
clone_size: NA
cdr3_aa: CASSDPSGFLQPQHF

j_call: TRBJ1-1
v_call: TRBV30
clone_size: NA
cdr3_aa: CAWRRQGAEAFF

j_call: TRBJ2-7
v_call: TRBV25-1
clone_size: NA
cdr3_aa: CASSERYSYEQYF

j_call: TRBJ2-7
v_call: TRBV7-6
clone_size: NA
cdr3_aa: CASSFDASYEQYF

j_call: TRBJ1-2
v_call: TRBV19
clone_size: once
cdr3_aa: CASSIKDRARGYTF

j_call: TRBJ1-1
v_call: TRBV7-9
clone_size: few
cdr3_aa: CASSPRDENTEAFF

j_call: TRBJ1-4
v_call: TRBV7-9
clone_size: NA
cdr3_aa: CASSVEGARDEKLFF

j_call: TRBJ2-1
v_call: TRBV11-3
clone_size: once
cdr3_aa: CASSTWTAWGSYNEQFF

j_call: TRBJ2-7
v_call: TRBV28
clone_size: NA
cdr3_aa: CASRLGTSGPYEQYF

j_call: TRBJ2-6
v_call: TRBV9
clone_size: NA
cdr3_aa: CASSVQPSQPGANVLTF

j_call: TRBJ2-7
v_call: TRBV7-9
clone_size: NA
cdr3_aa: CASSFSSSYEQYF

j_call: TRBJ1-2
v_call: TRBV6-5
clone_size: NA
cdr3_aa: CASRLRGRYGYTF

j_call: TRBJ1-3
v_call: TRBV5-1
clone_size: NA
cdr3_aa: CASSFEQGVAGNTIYF

j_call: TRBJ2-1
v_call: TRBV27
clone_size: NA
cdr3_aa: CASSLKSLAYYNEQFF